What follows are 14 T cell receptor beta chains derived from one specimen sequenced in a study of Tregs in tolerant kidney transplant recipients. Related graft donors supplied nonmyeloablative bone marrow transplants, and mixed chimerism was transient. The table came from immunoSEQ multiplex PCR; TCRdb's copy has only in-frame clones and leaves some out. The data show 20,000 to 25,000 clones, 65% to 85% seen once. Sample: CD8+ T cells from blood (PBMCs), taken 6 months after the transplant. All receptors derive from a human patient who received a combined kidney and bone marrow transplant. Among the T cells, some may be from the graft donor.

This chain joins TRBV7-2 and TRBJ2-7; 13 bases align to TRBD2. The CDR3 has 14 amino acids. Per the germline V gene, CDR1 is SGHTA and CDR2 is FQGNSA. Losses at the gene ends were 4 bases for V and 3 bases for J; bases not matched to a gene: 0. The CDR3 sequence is CASSWTSGSYEQYF. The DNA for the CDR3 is TGTGCCAGCAGCTGGACTAGCGGGAGCTACGAGCAGTACTTC. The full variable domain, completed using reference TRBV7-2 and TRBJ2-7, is GAGVSQSPSNKVTEKGKDVELRCDPISGHTALYWYRQSLGQGLEFLIYFQGNSAPDKSGLPSDRFSAERTGGSVSTLTIQRTQQEDSAVYLCASSWTSGSYEQYFGPGTRLTVT.

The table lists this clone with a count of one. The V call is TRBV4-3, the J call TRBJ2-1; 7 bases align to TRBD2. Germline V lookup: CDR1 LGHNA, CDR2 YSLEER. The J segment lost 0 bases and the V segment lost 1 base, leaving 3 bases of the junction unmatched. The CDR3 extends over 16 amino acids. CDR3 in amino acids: CASSQVSGTSYNEQFF. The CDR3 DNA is TGCGCCAGCAGCCAAGTGAGCGGGACCTCCTACAATGAGCAGTTCTTC.

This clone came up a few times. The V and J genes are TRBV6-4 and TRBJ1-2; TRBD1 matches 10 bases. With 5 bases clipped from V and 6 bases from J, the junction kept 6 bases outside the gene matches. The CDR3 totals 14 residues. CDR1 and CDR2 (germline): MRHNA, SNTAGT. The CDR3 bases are TGTGCCAGCAGTACCGGGACAGGGGCCGATGGCTACACCTTC. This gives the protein CASSTGTGADGYTF.

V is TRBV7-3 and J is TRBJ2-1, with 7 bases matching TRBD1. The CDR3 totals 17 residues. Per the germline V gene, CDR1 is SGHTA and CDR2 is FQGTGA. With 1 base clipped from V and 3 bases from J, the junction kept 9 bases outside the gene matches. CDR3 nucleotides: TGTGCCAGCAGCTTAAATCCCGACAGGGAAATCTACAATGAGCAGTTCTTC. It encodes CASSLNPDREIYNEQFF. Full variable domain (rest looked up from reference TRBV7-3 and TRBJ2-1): GAGVSQTPSNKVTEKGKYVELRCDPISGHTALYWYRQSLGQGPEFLIYFQGTGAADDSGLPNDRFFAVRPEGSVSTLKIQRTERGDSAVYLCASSLNPDREIYNEQFFGPGTRLTVL.

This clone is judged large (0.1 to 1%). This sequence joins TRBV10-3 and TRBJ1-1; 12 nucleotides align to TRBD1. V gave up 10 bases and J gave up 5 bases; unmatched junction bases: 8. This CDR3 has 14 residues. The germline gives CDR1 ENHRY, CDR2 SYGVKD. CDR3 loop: CANSGTGGRTEAFF. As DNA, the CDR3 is TGTGCCAACTCCGGGACAGGGGGCCGGACTGAAGCTTTCTTT.

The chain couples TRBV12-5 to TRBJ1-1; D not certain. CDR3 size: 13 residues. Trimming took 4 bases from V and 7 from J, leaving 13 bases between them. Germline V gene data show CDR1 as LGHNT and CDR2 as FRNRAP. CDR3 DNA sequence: TGTGCTAGTGGTTCGTATAACATGATTGAAGCTTTCTTT. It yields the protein CASGSYNMIEAFF. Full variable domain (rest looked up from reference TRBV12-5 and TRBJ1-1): DARVTQTPRHKVTEMGQEVTMRCQPILGHNTVFWYRQTMMQGLELLAYFRNRAPLDDSGMPKDRFSAEMPDATLATLKIQPSEPRDSAVYFCASGSYNMIEAFFGQGTRLTVV.

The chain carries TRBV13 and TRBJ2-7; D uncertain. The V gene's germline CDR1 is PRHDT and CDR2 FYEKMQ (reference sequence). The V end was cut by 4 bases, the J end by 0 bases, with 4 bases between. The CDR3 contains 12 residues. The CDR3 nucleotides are TGTGCCAGCAGCTCTTACTCCTACGAGCAGTACTTC. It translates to CASSSYSYEQYF.

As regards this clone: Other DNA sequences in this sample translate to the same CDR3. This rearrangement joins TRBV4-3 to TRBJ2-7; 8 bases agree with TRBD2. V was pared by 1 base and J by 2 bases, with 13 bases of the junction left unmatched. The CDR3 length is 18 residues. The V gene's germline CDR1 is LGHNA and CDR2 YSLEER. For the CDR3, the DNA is TGCGCCAGCAGCCAAGCCCCATCCACTAGCGGATTTACCTACGAGCAGTACTTC. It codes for CASSQAPSTSGFTYEQYF.

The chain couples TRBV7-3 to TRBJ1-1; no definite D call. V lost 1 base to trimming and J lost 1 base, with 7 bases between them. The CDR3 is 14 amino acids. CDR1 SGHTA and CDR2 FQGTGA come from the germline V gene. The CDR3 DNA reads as TGTGCCAGCAGCTTAAATCCGGGGAACACTGAAGCTTTCTTT. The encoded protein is CASSLNPGNTEAFF.

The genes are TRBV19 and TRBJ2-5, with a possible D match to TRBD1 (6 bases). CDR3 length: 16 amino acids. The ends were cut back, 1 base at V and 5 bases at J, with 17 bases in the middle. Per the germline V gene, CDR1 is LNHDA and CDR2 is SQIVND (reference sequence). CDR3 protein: CASSIAWLGARETQYF. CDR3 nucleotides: TGTGCCAGTAGTATAGCCTGGCTGGGGGCGAGGGAGACCCAGTACTTC.

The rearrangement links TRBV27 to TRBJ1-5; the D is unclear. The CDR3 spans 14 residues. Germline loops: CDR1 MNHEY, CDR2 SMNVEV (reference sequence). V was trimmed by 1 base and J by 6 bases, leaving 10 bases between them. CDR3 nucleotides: TGTGCCAGCAGTTTATTTACCGGGATTCAGCCCCAGCATTTT. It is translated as CASSLFTGIQPQHF.

The CDR3 is CAITRRRGTEAFF. CDR3 DNA sequence: TGTGCCATCACCAGAAGGAGAGGGACTGAAGCTTTCTTT. This rearrangement joins TRBV10-3 to TRBJ1-1; D ambiguous. Germline V lookup: CDR1 ENHRY, CDR2 SYGVKD. This CDR3 is built from 13 residues. Trimming took off 7 bases at V and 5 bases at J, with 14 bases between the two ends.

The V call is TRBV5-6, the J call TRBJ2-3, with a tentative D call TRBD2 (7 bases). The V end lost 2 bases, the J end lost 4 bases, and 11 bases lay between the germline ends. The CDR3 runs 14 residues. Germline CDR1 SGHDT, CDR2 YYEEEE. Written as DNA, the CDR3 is TGTGCCAGCAGCTTTGGGGGGGGCGCAGATACGCAGTATTTT. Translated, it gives CASSFGGGADTQYF.

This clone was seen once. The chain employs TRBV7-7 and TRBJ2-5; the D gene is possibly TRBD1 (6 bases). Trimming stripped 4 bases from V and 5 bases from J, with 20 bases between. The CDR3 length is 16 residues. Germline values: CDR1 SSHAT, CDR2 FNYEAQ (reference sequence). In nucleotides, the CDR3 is TGTGCCAGCAGCTCCTCCCCGCAGGGGAATCGGGAGACCCAGTACTTC. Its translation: CASSSSPQGNRETQYF. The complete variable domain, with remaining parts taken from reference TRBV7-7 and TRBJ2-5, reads GAGVSQSPRYKVTKRGQDVTLRCDPISSHATLYWYQQALGQGPEFLTYFNYEAQPDKSGLPSDRFSAERPEGSISTLTIQRTEQRDSAMYRCASSSSPQGNRETQYFGPGTRLLVL.